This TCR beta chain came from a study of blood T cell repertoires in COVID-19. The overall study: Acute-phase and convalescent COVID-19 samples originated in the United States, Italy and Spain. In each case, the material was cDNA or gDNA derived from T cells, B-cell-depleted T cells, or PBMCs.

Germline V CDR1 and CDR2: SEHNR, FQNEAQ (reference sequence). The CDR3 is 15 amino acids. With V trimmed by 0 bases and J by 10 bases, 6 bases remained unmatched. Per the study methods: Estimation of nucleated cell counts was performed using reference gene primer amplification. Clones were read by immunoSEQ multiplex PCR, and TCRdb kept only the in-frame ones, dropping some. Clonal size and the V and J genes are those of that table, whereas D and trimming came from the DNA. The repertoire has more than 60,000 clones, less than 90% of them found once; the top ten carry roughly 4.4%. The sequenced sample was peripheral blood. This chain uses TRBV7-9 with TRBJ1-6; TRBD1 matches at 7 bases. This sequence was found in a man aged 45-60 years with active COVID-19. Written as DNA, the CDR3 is TGTGCCAGCAGCTTAGCCTCAGGGGGAGTCTCACCCCTCCACTTT. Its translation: CASSLASGGVSPLHF.